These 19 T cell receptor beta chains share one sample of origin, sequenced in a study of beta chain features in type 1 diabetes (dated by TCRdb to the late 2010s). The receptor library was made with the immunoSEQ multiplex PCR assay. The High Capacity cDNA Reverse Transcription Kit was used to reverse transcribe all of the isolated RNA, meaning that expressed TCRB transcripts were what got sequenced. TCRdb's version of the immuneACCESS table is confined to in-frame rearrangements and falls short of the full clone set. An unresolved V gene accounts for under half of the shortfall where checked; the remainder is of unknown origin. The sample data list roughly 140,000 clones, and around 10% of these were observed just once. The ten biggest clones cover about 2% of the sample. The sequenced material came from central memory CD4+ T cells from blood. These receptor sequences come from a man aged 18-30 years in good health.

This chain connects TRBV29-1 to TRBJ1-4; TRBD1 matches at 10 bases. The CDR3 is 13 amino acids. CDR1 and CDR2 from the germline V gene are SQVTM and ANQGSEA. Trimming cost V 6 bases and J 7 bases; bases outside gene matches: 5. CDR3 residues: CSVQTGGVEKLFF. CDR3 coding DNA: TGCAGCGTGCAGACAGGGGGCGTTGAAAAACTGTTTTTT.

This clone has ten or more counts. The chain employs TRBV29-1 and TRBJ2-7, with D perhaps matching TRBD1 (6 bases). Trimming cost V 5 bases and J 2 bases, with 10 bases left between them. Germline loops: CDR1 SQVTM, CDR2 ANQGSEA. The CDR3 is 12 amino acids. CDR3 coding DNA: TGCAGCGTTTCCGACAGGACCTACGAGCAGTACTTC. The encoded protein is CSVSDRTYEQYF.

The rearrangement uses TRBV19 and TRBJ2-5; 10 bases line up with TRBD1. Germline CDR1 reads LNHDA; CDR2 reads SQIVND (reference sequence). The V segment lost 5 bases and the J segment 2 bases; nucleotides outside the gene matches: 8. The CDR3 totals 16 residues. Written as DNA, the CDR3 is TGTGCCAGTAGTGCCATCCGGGACAGGGGACAAGAGACCCAGTACTTC. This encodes CASSAIRDRGQETQYF.

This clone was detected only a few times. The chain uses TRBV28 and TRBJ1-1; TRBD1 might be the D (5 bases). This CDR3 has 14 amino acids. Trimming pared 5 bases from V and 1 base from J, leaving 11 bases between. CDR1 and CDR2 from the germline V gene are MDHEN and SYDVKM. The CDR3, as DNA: TGTGCCAGCAGTGTGGGTGGGGGGAACACTGAAGCTTTCTTT. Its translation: CASSVGGGNTEAFF.

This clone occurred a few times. Here the CDR3 DNA reads TGTGCCAGCACCCGACCTCCAACCAAAACCGGGGAGCTGTTTTTT. This gives the protein CASTRPPTKTGELFF. The J gene is TRBJ2-2, the V gene TRBV6-1, with D hard to call. Germline CDR1 is MNHNS and CDR2 is SASEGT. The CDR3 spans 15 residues. Trimming removed 7 bases at V and 5 bases at J, with 17 bases between.

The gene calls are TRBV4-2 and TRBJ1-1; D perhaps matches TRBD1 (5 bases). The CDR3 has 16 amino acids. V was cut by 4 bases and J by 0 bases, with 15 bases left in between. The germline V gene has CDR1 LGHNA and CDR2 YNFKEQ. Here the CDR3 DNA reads TGTGCCAGCAGCCCACGCCGCGACAGCATGAACACTGAAGCTTTCTTT. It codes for CASSPRRDSMNTEAFF.

In DNA, the CDR3 is TGTGCCAGCGACGGGGACGGTCTTAATGAAAAACTGTTTTTT. Amino acid sequence: CASDGDGLNEKLFF. The V call is TRBV7-9, the J call TRBJ1-4; tentative D call: TRBD1 (5 bases). The CDR3 covers 14 residues. Germline values: CDR1 SEHNR, CDR2 FQNEAQ (reference sequence). V dropped 8 bases and J dropped 4 bases, with 14 bases sitting between them.

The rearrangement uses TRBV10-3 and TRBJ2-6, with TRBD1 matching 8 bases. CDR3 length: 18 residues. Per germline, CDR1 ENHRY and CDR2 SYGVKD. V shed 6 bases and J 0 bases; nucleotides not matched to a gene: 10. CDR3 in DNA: TGTGCCATCAGAACGCCGGGACAGGCCCTCTCTGGGGCCAACGTCCTGACTTTC. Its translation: CAIRTPGQALSGANVLTF.

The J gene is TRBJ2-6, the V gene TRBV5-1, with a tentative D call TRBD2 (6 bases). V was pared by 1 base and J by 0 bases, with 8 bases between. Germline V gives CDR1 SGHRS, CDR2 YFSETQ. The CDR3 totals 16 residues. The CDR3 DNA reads TGCGCCAGCAGCTTGAAGACTAGCTCTGGGGCCAACGTCCTGACTTTC. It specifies CASSLKTSSGANVLTF.

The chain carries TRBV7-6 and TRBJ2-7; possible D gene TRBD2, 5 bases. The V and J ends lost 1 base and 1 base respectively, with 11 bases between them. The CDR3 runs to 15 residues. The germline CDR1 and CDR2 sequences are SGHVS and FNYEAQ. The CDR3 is CASSLGHGESYEQYF. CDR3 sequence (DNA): TGTGCCAGCAGCTTAGGGCACGGGGAATCCTACGAGCAGTACTTC.

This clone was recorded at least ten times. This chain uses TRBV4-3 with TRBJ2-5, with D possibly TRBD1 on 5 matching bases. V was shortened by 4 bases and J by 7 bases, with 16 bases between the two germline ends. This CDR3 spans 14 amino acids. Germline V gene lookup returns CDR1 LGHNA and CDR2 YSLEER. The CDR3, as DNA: TGCGCCAGCAGCCCAACCAGGGATTCGGGGACCCAGTACTTC. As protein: CASSPTRDSGTQYF.

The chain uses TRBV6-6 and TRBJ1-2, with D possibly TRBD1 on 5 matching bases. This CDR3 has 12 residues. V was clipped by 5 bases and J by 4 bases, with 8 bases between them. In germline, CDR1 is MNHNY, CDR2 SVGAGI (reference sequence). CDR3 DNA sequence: TGTGCCAGCAGTACCGACAGCTATGGCTACACCTTC. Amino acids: CASSTDSYGYTF.

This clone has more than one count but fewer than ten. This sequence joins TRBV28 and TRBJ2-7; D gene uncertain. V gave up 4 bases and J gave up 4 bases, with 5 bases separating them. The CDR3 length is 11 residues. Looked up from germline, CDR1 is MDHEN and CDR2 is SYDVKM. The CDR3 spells CASSSYYEQYF. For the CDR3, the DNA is TGTGCCAGCAGTTCTTATTACGAGCAGTACTTC.

The CDR3 here is CATSRFTNTGELFF. The CDR3, as DNA: TGTGCCACCAGCAGATTTACAAACACCGGGGAGCTGTTTTTT. This chain links TRBV15 with TRBJ2-2; no firm D call. The CDR3 has 14 residues. Germline assignment: CDR1 LNHNV and CDR2 YYDKDF (reference sequence). The V and J ends lost 2 bases and 2 bases respectively, with 6 bases between them.

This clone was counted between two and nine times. CDR3 nucleotide sequence: TGTGCCAGCAGCGTAGGGGACCTCCTACCTTACGAGCAGTACTTC. The encoded protein is CASSVGDLLPYEQYF. This sequence joins TRBV9 and TRBJ2-7, with D perhaps being TRBD1 or TRBD2 (5 bases each). Germline V gene sequence: CDR1 SGDLS, CDR2 YYNGEE. This CDR3 region has 15 residues. V was trimmed by 0 bases and J by 4 bases, leaving 14 bases between them.

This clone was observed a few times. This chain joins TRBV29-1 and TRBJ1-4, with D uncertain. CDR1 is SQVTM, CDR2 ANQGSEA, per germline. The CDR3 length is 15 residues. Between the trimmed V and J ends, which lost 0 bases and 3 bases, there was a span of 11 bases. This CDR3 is CSVEDKRAPNEKLFF. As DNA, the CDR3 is TGCAGCGTTGAAGATAAAAGGGCTCCTAATGAAAAACTGTTTTTT.

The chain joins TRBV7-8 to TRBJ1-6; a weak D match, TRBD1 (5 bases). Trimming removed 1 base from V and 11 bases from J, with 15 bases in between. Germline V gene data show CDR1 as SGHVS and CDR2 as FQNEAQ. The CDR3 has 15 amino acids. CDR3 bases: TGTGCCAGCAGCTTAGATGTCCAGGGTCGGACACCCCTCCACTTT. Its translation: CASSLDVQGRTPLHF. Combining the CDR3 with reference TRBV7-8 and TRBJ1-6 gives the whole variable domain GAGVSQSPRYKVAKRGQDVALRCDPISGHVSLFWYQQALGQGPEFLTYFQNEAQLDKSGLPSDRFFAERPEGSVSTLKIQRTQQEDSAVYLCASSLDVQGRTPLHFGNGTRLTVT.

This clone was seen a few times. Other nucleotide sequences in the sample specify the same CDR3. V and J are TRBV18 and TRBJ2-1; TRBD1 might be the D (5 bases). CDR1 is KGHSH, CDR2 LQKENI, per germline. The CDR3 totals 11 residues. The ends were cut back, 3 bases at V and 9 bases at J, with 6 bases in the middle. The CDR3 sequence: CASSPQGEQFF. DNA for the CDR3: TGTGCCAGCTCACCGCAGGGTGAGCAGTTCTTC. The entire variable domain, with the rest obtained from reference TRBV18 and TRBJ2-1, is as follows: NAGVMQNPRHLVRRRGQEARLRCSPMKGHSHVYWYRQLPEEGLKFMVYLQKENIIDESGMPKERFSAEFPKEGPSILRIQQVVRGDSAAYFCASSPQGEQFFGPGTRLTVL.

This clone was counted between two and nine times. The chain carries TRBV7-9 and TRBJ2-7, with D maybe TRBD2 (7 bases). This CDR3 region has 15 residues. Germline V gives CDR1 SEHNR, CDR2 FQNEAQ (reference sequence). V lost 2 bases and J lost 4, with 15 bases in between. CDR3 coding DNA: TGTGCCAGCAGCTTATCGGTGCGGGGGCTATACGAGCAGTACTTC. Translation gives CASSLSVRGLYEQYF.